Below are 8 T cell receptor beta chains sequenced from a single sample in a study of post-analysis software for immune sequencing data. Study conclusions and caveats: Included in a set of roughly five TRBV segments more frequent in patients than controls were TRBV5-6, TRBV5-1 and TRBV20-1.

Unique molecular identifiers had been added to the TCR beta cDNA libraries. In TCRdb, the PCR reads were re-called with MiXCR into one record per CDR3 protein. The table lists roughly 430,000 distinct CDR3 sequences, 39% of them singletons. Their cognate antigens are unknown. The sequenced sample was blood. These TCRs come from a girl aged 2 to 10 with multiple sclerosis.

The chain employs TRBV5-1 and TRBJ1-6; unclear D gene. CDR1 and CDR2 (germline): SGHRS, YFSETQ. There are 15 residues in the CDR3. V gave up 1 base and J gave up 5 bases, with 10 bases separating them. The CDR3 here is CASSLTETNNSPLHF. CDR3 coding DNA: TGCGCCAGCAGCTTGACGGAGACAAATAATTCACCCCTCCACTTT.

The chain combines TRBV28 with TRBJ2-7, with D perhaps TRBD2 (5 bases). CDR1 MDHEN and CDR2 SYDVKM come from the germline V gene. Trimming removed 4 bases from V and 4 bases from J, with 11 bases in between. The CDR3 has 13 residues. The CDR3 sequence is CASSSPGYYEQYF. CDR3 nucleotide sequence: TGTGCCAGCAGTTCCCCGGGGTATTACGAGCAGTACTTC.

This chain connects TRBV5-1 to TRBJ2-1; D is unclear. The CDR3 consists of 12 residues. From germline, CDR1 is SGHRS and CDR2 YFSETQ. V dropped 2 bases and J dropped 3 bases, with 3 bases sitting between them. The CDR3 coding sequence is TGCGCCAGCAGCTTTAACTACAATGAGCAGTTCTTC. As protein: CASSFNYNEQFF.

This clonotype was counted between two and nine times. The chain joins TRBV7-6 to TRBJ1-5, with D possibly matching TRBD1 (6 bases). The V gene's germline CDR1 is SGHVS and CDR2 FNYEAQ. The CDR3 has 16 amino acids. Trimming shortened V by 5 bases and J by 3 bases, and 17 bases separated the two germline ends. This chain's CDR3 is CASSLGPRGYNQPQHF. CDR3 DNA sequence: TGTGCCAGCAGCCTAGGTCCCAGGGGCTACAATCAGCCCCAGCATTTT.

V usage is TRBV25-1 and J usage is TRBJ2-7, with 7 bases aligning to TRBD1. The germline V gene has CDR1 MGHDK and CDR2 SYGVNS. The CDR3 is made up of 14 amino acids. Trimming removed 0 bases from V and 4 bases from J; junction bases left unmatched: 3. CDR3 sequence reads: CASSEYDRAYEQYF. The CDR3 region has the DNA TGTGCCAGCAGTGAATATGACAGGGCTTACGAGCAGTACTTC.

The gene calls are TRBV27 and TRBJ1-2; the D is unclear. V shed 1 base and J shed 4 bases, with 13 bases lying between them. This CDR3 has 15 residues. Germline V gene sequence: CDR1 MNHEY, CDR2 SMNVEV (reference sequence). For the CDR3, the DNA is TGTGCCAGCAGTTTATATTACGGGAGCGGCTATGGCTACACCTTC. Translation: CASSLYYGSGYGYTF.

The chain is built from TRBV6-6 and TRBJ1-4; TRBD1 matches at 9 bases. The junction had 11 bases not matched to a gene; V was cut back by 4 bases and J by 11 bases. The CDR3 runs 15 residues. Per the germline V gene, CDR1 is MNHNY and CDR2 is SVGAGI (reference sequence). CDR3 residues: CASSSGTGFYGKLFF. Here the CDR3 DNA reads TGTGCCAGCAGTTCCGGGACAGGGTTTTATGGTAAACTGTTTTTT.

V usage is TRBV20-1 and J usage is TRBJ2-3, with a weak D call TRBD1 (6 bases). The V end was cut by 3 bases, the J end by 14 bases, with 27 bases between. Germline lookup yields CDR1 DFQATT and CDR2 SNEGSKA (reference sequence). The CDR3 sequence is 15 residues long. Here the CDR3 DNA reads TGCAGTGCTAGGGGCGAGACAGGCCTTAATGAAAAACTGTATTTT. Translation: CSARGETGLNEKLYF.